The rows below give T cell receptor beta chains drawn from one sample of a study of cytomegalovirus exposure and HLA in healthy donors. TCRdb's table, derived via immunoSEQ multiplex PCR, lists solely in-frame clones and lacks some. This table has 120,000 to 150,000 clones, more than 60% appearing once. The specimen sequenced was PBMCs. These receptors originate from an older woman in good health and CMV-seronegative. The CDR3 runs from the conserved cysteine through the conserved F or W. The D gene is left open where the match is weak. Clone size appears in some rows only: once, few, many, or a class for an expanded clone.

v_gene	j_gene	d_gene	abundance	len	CDR3aa	CDR3nt
TRBV7-2	TRBJ2-7	TRBD2	.	14	CASSARTSGYEQYF	TGTGCCAGCAGCGCTAGGACTAGCGGCTACGAGCAGTACTTC
TRBV6-5	TRBJ1-2	TRBD1	.	13	CASRTTGDYGYTF	TGTGCCAGCAGAACGACAGGGGACTATGGCTACACCTTC
TRBV19	TRBJ2-3	TRBD2	.	15	CASSMTSGLTDTQYF	TGTGCCAGTAGTATGACTAGCGGACTCACAGATACGCAGTATTTT
TRBV4-3	TRBJ2-3	.	few	13	CASSQESGDTQYF	TGCGCCAGCAGCCAAGAGAGTGGAGATACGCAGTATTTT
TRBV14	TRBJ1-6	TRBD1	.	15	CASSLRTGGGSPLHF	TGTGCCAGCAGCCTCAGGACAGGGGGCGGGTCACCCCTCCACTTT
TRBV2	TRBJ1-1	.	.	14	CASSEQFLNTEAFF	TGTGCCAGCAGTGAACAATTTCTGAACACTGAAGCTTTCTTT
TRBV28	TRBJ2-1	.	few	11	CASSLRGEQFF	TGTGCCAGCAGTCTCCGGGGTGAGCAGTTCTTC
TRBV5-4	TRBJ2-1	TRBD2	once	16	CASSLGLAGGRNEQFF	TGTGCCAGCAGCTTGGGACTAGCGGGAGGCAGGAATGAGCAGTTCTTC
TRBV19	TRBJ2-7	TRBD1	once	15	CASNPTGDRFYEQYF	TGTGCCAGTAACCCCACCGGGGACAGGTTCTACGAGCAGTACTTC
TRBV28	TRBJ2-7	.	few	12	CASSSGVYEQYF	TGTGCCAGCAGTTCCGGGGTCTACGAGCAGTACTTC
TRBV5-1	TRBJ2-7	.	.	13	CASSGLSSYEQYF	TGCGCCAGCAGCGGTTTAAGCTCCTACGAGCAGTACTTC
TRBV6-5	TRBJ2-7	.	.	13	CASTEWQRYEQYF	TGTGCCAGCACAGAGTGGCAGAGGTACGAGCAGTACTTC
TRBV15	TRBJ1-1	TRBD1	.	13	CATSRTGVTEAFF	TGTGCCACCAGCAGGACAGGGGTCACTGAAGCTTTCTTT
TRBV6-5	TRBJ2-7	TRBD1	once	14	CASSLGQGVHEQYF	TGTGCCAGCAGTTTGGGACAGGGGGTGCACGAGCAGTACTTC
TRBV7-2	TRBJ1-1	TRBD1	few	16	CANQGIQGASYSEAFF	TGTGCCAACCAAGGAATACAGGGGGCATCCTACTCTGAAGCTTTCTTT
TRBV7-2	TRBJ2-7	.	.	11	CASSTGYEQYF	TGTGCCAGCTCAACAGGCTACGAGCAGTACTTC
TRBV6-1	TRBJ2-7	TRBD2	.	13	CASSRDYTYEQYF	TGTGCCAGCAGTCGGGACTACACCTACGAGCAGTACTTC
TRBV9	TRBJ1-2	TRBD1	.	14	CASSGQGMRYGYTF	TGTGCCAGCAGCGGACAGGGGATGCGGTATGGCTACACCTTC
TRBV2	TRBJ2-1	TRBD2	.	14	CASSGTSGYNEQFF	TGTGCCAGCAGTGGGACTAGCGGCTACAATGAGCAGTTCTTC
TRBV18	TRBJ1-1	.	.	15	CASSPMGQVNTEAFF	TGTGCCAGCTCACCCATGGGCCAGGTGAACACTGAAGCTTTCTTT
TRBV7-9	TRBJ1-6	.	.	15	CASSLVAGAGSPLHF	TGTGCCAGCAGCTTAGTGGCAGGGGCTGGTTCACCCCTCCACTTT
TRBV4-1	TRBJ2-4	.	.	18	CASSQGVQGGVTKNIQYF	TGCGCCAGCAGCCAAGGGGTACAGGGAGGGGTTACAAAAAACATTCAGTACTTC
TRBV19	TRBJ2-7	TRBD1	.	16	CASSVRTGLPSYEQYF	TGTGCCAGTAGTGTAAGGACAGGGCTCCCCTCCTACGAGCAGTACTTC
TRBV19	TRBJ1-5	.	.	13	CASSLSRDQPQHF	TGTGCCAGTAGTTTAAGCAGGGATCAGCCCCAGCATTTT
TRBV4-2	TRBJ1-2	.	.	14	CASSQVEAVYGYTF	TGTGCCAGCAGCCAAGTGGAGGCAGTCTATGGCTACACCTTC
TRBV6-6	TRBJ1-2	.	.	16	CASTLGQGPAPYGYTF	TGTGCCAGCACTCTGGGGCAGGGGCCGGCGCCCTATGGCTACACCTTC
TRBV19	TRBJ2-4	TRBD2	few	16	CASRQRAGLAKNIQYF	TGTGCCAGTAGGCAACGAGCGGGGCTAGCCAAAAACATTCAGTACTTC
TRBV28	TRBJ2-7	.	.	14	CASSPGLPPYEQYF	TGTGCCAGCAGTCCGGGACTGCCCCCCTACGAGCAGTACTTC
TRBV5-1	TRBJ2-1	TRBD2	.	15	CASSLFPGLANEQFF	TGCGCCAGCAGCTTATTCCCGGGACTAGCCAATGAGCAGTTCTTC
TRBV11-3	TRBJ1-2	TRBD1	few	15	CASSLRTGGTYGYTF	TGTGCCAGCAGCTTACGGACAGGGGGCACCTATGGCTACACCTTC
TRBV29-1	TRBJ2-3	TRBD1	few	12	CSVQTGPNTQYF	TGCAGCGTTCAGACAGGGCCAAATACGCAGTATTTT
TRBV27	TRBJ2-2	TRBD2	.	17	CASSFLGTSGSSGELFF	TGTGCCAGCAGTTTCCTGGGGACTAGCGGGAGTTCTGGGGAGCTGTTTTTT
TRBV7-3	TRBJ1-1	.	few	14	CASSPSIGGYEAFF	TGTGCCAGCAGCCCCTCAATCGGGGGTTATGAAGCTTTCTTT
TRBV7-2	TRBJ2-3	.	.	15	CASSPKQGSGDTQYF	TGTGCCAGCAGCCCAAAACAGGGAAGTGGAGATACGCAGTATTTT
TRBV5-5	TRBJ2-1	TRBD1	once	14	CASSLQGEYNEQFF	TGTGCCAGCAGCTTACAGGGGGAGTACAATGAGCAGTTCTTC
TRBV6-6	TRBJ2-3	TRBD2	few	13	CASSLLGGDTQYF	TGTGCCAGCAGTTTACTGGGGGGGGATACGCAGTATTTT
TRBV6-5	TRBJ2-1	TRBD2	.	14	CASTTGTSGREQFF	TGTGCCAGCACCACCGGGACTAGCGGCCGAGAGCAGTTCTTC
TRBV4-3	TRBJ1-3	TRBD1	.	17	CASSQVLQGLSGNTIYF	TGCGCCAGCAGCCAAGTCCTACAGGGGCTCTCTGGAAACACCATATATTTT
TRBV5-6	TRBJ2-7	TRBD2	.	15	CASSLRASGSYEQYF	TGTGCCAGCAGCCTACGGGCTAGCGGATCTTACGAGCAGTACTTC
TRBV7-9	TRBJ2-7	TRBD2	once	15	CASSPRTSGRAEQYF	TGTGCCAGCAGCCCCCGGACTAGCGGGAGGGCCGAGCAGTACTTC
TRBV5-1	TRBJ1-6	TRBD1	.	13	CASGTGGDSPLHF	TGCGCCAGCGGGACAGGTGGGGATTCACCCCTCCACTTT